This paragraph reports one T cell receptor beta chain. The data were obtained in a study of blood T cell repertoires in COVID-19. As processed by the authors: Reference gene primer amplification in the assay estimated nucleated cell counts. Profiled with immunoSEQ multiplex PCR; TCRdb holds only in-frame clones, not every one. That table gives V, J and clone size, and the DNA gave D and trimming. The sample has about 260,000 clones, roughly 86% seen once. Germline V lookup: CDR1 MNHEY, CDR2 SMNVEV (reference sequence). CDR3 length equals 15 residues. V lost 7 bases and J lost 5, with 20 bases in between.

The rearrangement links TRBV27 to TRBJ1-1; D perhaps matches TRBD1 (6 bases). Sequenced material: peripheral blood. The sequence came from a middle-aged man who had recovered from COVID-19. CDR3 region: CASNRGAPLGTEAFF. The CDR3 DNA follows: TGTGCCAGCAATCGGGGGGCCCCTTTGGGGACTGAAGCTTTCTTT.